The 14 T cell receptor beta chains below all came from one sample that was sequenced in a study of blood T cell repertoires in COVID-19. Measured with immunoSEQ multiplex PCR; TCRdb has only the in-frame clones, and not every one. The sample includes a few hundred thousand clones, 80% to 90% of them seen just once. The source material was peripheral blood. Receptors originate from a woman aged 45-65 years with acute or convalescent COVID-19.

The chain combines TRBV5-1 with TRBJ2-5; 7 bases agree with TRBD2. The length of the CDR3 is 15 residues. Germline trimming cut 1 base from V and 2 bases from J; bases unmatched to any gene: 5. Per germline, CDR1 SGHRS and CDR2 YFSETQ. The CDR3 spells CASSLLASGQETQYF. In DNA form, the CDR3 reads TGCGCCAGCAGCTTGTTGGCTAGCGGACAAGAGACCCAGTACTTC.

The J gene is TRBJ1-1, the V gene TRBV7-9; possibly TRBD1 for D (5 bases). Trimming took 5 bases from V and 1 from J, leaving 11 bases between them. Germline V gene lookup returns CDR1 SEHNR and CDR2 FQNEAQ (reference sequence). This CDR3 has 14 amino acids. CDR3 region: CASSAFGANTEAFF. The CDR3 DNA reads as TGTGCCAGCAGCGCCTTTGGGGCGAACACTGAAGCTTTCTTT.

The chain combines TRBV19 with TRBJ2-1, with 9 bases fitting TRBD2. The CDR3 extends over 16 amino acids. Germline loops: CDR1 LNHDA, CDR2 SQIVND (reference sequence). V lost 3 bases to trimming and J lost 4 bases; unmatched junction nucleotides: 7. The CDR3 DNA sequence: TGTGCCAGTAGTATTTATTCTAGCGGGGCTTACAATGAGCAGTTCTTC. It specifies CASSIYSSGAYNEQFF.

The chain combines TRBV12-3 or TRBV12-4 with TRBJ1-2, with 7 bases identical to TRBD1. The CDR3 length is 13 residues. After removal of 5 bases from V and 2 bases from J, the junction contained 2 bases not matched to a gene. CDR3 bases: TGTGCCAGCAGTCCGGGACAGAACTATGGCTACACCTTC. Amino acid sequence: CASSPGQNYGYTF.

CDR3 sequence reads: CASSPPFGTENTEAFF. The CDR3 DNA reads as TGTGCCAGCTCACCACCGTTTGGGACAGAGAACACTGAAGCTTTCTTT. The chain uses TRBV18 and TRBJ1-1; TRBD1 aligns across 7 bases. Germline trimming cut 0 bases from V and 1 base from J; bases unmatched to any gene: 5. The CDR3 totals 16 residues. Germline CDR1 reads KGHSH; CDR2 reads LQKENI.

V gene TRBV5-1 combines with J gene TRBJ2-7; the D gene is possibly TRBD2 (6 bases). This CDR3 spans 13 amino acids. Germline V gene sequence: CDR1 SGHRS, CDR2 YFSETQ. Deletions cut 2 bases from V and 3 bases from J, with 9 bases between. CDR3 loop: CASSFKEGYEQYF. The CDR3 DNA is TGCGCCAGCAGCTTTAAGGAGGGCTACGAGCAGTACTTC.

This clone has only one observation. The chain carries TRBV2 and TRBJ1-5; unclear D gene. Per germline, CDR1 SNHLY and CDR2 FYNNEI. This CDR3 has 16 amino acids. V dropped 1 base and J dropped 0 bases, with 10 bases sitting between them. The CDR3 here is CASSEVQIYSNQPQHF. The CDR3 coding sequence is TGTGCCAGCAGTGAAGTACAGATCTATAGCAATCAGCCCCAGCATTTT.

About this clone itself: The sample carries other DNA sequences with the same CDR3. The chain links TRBV6-2 or TRBV6-3 to TRBJ2-5, with 8 bases aligning to TRBD2. The CDR3 spans 12 residues. J was trimmed by 5 bases and V by 4 bases; bases with no gene match: 0. Per the germline V gene, CDR1 is MNHEY and CDR2 is SVGEGT. In DNA form, the CDR3 reads TGTGCCAGCAGTTCGGGGGGGGAGACCCAGTACTTC. It specifies CASSSGGETQYF.

V usage is TRBV6-4 and J usage is TRBJ2-1; TRBD2 is a possible D gene (5 bases). The CDR3 extends over 16 amino acids. V was clipped by 10 bases and J by 5 bases, with 24 bases between them. Per the germline V gene, CDR1 is MRHNA and CDR2 is SNTAGT. The CDR3 is CATTRDPRNLNNEQFF. The DNA for the CDR3 is TGTGCCACGACCCGGGATCCTCGTAACCTCAACAATGAGCAGTTCTTC.

This clone was detected once. The chain joins TRBV4-3 to TRBJ2-1, with TRBD2 matching 12 bases. The V gene end was trimmed by 2 bases and the J gene end by 5 bases; junction bases not matched to a gene: 16. CDR1 is LGHNA and CDR2 is YSLEER in the germline V gene. The length of the CDR3 is 20 residues. The CDR3 sequence is CASSQRTLTSGRLSNNEQFF. The DNA for the CDR3 is TGCGCCAGCAGCCAACGCACCCTGACTAGCGGGAGATTATCCAACAATGAGCAGTTCTTC.

The genes are TRBV7-2 and TRBJ1-3; D uncertain. There are 15 residues in the CDR3. From germline, CDR1 is SGHTA and CDR2 FQGNSA. Trimming cost V 3 bases and J 1 base, with 10 bases left between them. CDR3 protein: CASSFSTASGNTIYF. The CDR3 DNA reads TGTGCCAGCAGCTTTTCAACAGCTTCTGGAAACACCATATATTTT.

This chain joins TRBV30 and TRBJ1-2, with D maybe TRBD1 (5 bases). Trimming took off 2 bases at V and 4 bases at J, with 11 bases between the two ends. CDR1 and CDR2 (germline): GTSNPN, SVGIG (reference sequence). The CDR3 is 13 amino acids. CDR3 protein: CAWSTQGSYGYTF. The CDR3 DNA sequence: TGTGCCTGGAGTACCCAGGGCAGCTATGGCTACACCTTC.

The V call is TRBV29-1, the J call TRBJ1-1; tentatively, D is TRBD1 (5 bases). V lost 3 bases and J 4 bases, leaving 21 bases between the germline ends. Germline V gene data show CDR1 as SQVTM and CDR2 as ANQGSEA. The CDR3 has 16 amino acids. The CDR3 coding sequence is TGCAGCGTTGATCTGGCAGGGAATGTCTTTAGCACTGAAGCTTTCTTT. It codes for CSVDLAGNVFSTEAFF.

The chain is built from TRBV7-3 and TRBJ2-1; possible D gene TRBD2, 6 bases. The germline V and J ends were trimmed by 1 base and 5 bases, with 12 bases remaining between them. CDR3 length equals 15 residues. Germline V gene lookup returns CDR1 SGHTA and CDR2 FQGTGA. CDR3 sequence reads: CASSLRIGSHNEQFF. The CDR3 bases are TGTGCCAGCAGCTTAAGGATCGGGAGCCACAATGAGCAGTTCTTC.